This T cell receptor beta chain was sequenced during a study of T-cell reconstitution after alpha-beta-depleted transplantation in children. Preparing the TCRbeta library involved the use of unique molecular identifiers. TCRdb recomputed calls from the PCR reads with MiXCR, one row per CDR3 protein. The sample consists of hundreds of thousands of distinct CDR3 sequences, around 8.4% of them appearing once. The CDR3 totals 13 residues. Trimming left V 1 base short and J 4 bases short, with 7 bases between. CDR1 is SGHTA, CDR2 FQGTGA, per germline. The sample holds a few counts of this clonotype. Its target is unknown. Study conclusions and caveats: Several hundred graft clones that had expanded were reportedly the source of alpha-beta T cells about two months after transplant. The main origin of T-cell counts and diversity one year after transplant was newly produced T cells. Surviving recipient cells, namely T cells and thymic progenitors, were the source of high day-60 TCRbeta diversity in some patients.

V usage is TRBV7-3 and J usage is TRBJ1-2; no reliable D call. This TCR was recovered from a male patient aged 2 to 10 who had a stem cell transplant for acute myeloid leukemia, so the T cells may come from the graft donor. The material sequenced was PBMCs, mostly from graft donor cells, taken 360 days after TCRalphabeta/CD19-depleted stem cell transplant. The CDR3: CASSLRDGYGYTF. Here the CDR3 DNA reads TGTGCCAGCAGCTTAAGAGATGGCTATGGCTACACCTTC. The full variable domain, in which reference TRBV7-3 and TRBJ1-2 provide the parts outside the CDR3, is GAGVSQTPSNKVTEKGKYVELRCDPISGHTALYWYRQSLGQGPEFLIYFQGTGAADDSGLPNDRFFAVRPEGSVSTLKIQRTERGDSAVYLCASSLRDGYGYTFGSGTRLTVV.